The 9 T cell receptor beta chains given below trace back to one sample, sequenced in a study of shared clonotypes between healthy human individuals. Assay used: immunoSEQ multiplex PCR; TCRdb lists only in-frame clones, some missing. The data hold around 610,000 clones, with around 96% observed a single time. CD45RO negativity and positive selection for CCR7 defined naive CD8 cells, a population that excluded terminally differentiated effector memory CD45RA+ cells. The sequenced sample consisted of naive CD8+ T cells sorted from blood. The receptors were gathered from a woman aged 25 to 45 in good health.

The chain couples TRBV6-5 to TRBJ2-7, with a possible D match to TRBD1 (5 bases). V dropped 6 bases and J dropped 0 bases, with 6 bases sitting between them. The CDR3 is made up of 12 amino acids. CDR1 is MNHEY, CDR2 SVGAGI, per germline. The CDR3 DNA is TGTGCCAGCAGGGGGCCCTCCTACGAGCAGTACTTC. The encoded protein is CASRGPSYEQYF.

Only one count was recorded for this clone. The chain joins TRBV2 to TRBJ2-7; 14 nucleotides match TRBD2. V dropped 8 bases and J dropped 6; count of bases not matched to a gene: 12. The CDR3 runs 16 residues. Germline loops: CDR1 SNHLY, CDR2 FYNNEI. The CDR3 DNA reads as TGTGCCAGCGGACTAGCGGGAGGAGATAAGAGGTTCGAGCAGTACTTC. It yields the protein CASGLAGGDKRFEQYF.

V gene TRBV9 combines with J gene TRBJ2-1, with 7 bases identical to TRBD1. CDR1 SGDLS and CDR2 YYNGEE come from the germline V gene. Trimming removed 3 bases from V and 6 bases from J; junction bases left unmatched: 9. This CDR3 comprises 15 residues. The CDR3: CASSDEGASPNEQFF. The CDR3 DNA is TGTGCCAGCAGCGACGAGGGGGCTAGCCCCAATGAGCAGTTCTTC.

This rearrangement joins TRBV27 to TRBJ2-1; 9 positions agree with TRBD2. The junction had 9 bases not matched to a gene; V was cut back by 8 bases and J by 7 bases. The CDR3 has 14 residues. The germline CDR1 and CDR2 sequences are MNHEY and SMNVEV (reference sequence). The CDR3 coding sequence is TGTGCCAGCTCCCCGGGACTAGCAGGTAATGAGCAGTTCTTC. It yields the protein CASSPGLAGNEQFF.

The chain uses TRBV5-7 and TRBJ2-7; D remains unclear. TRBV5-7 is an open reading frame whose function is uncertain. This CDR3 has 14 residues. V was clipped by 2 bases and J by 3 bases, with 12 bases between them. CDR3 amino acids: CASSLTAAFYEQYF. The CDR3 nucleotides read TGTGCCAGCAGCTTAACAGCAGCCTTCTACGAGCAGTACTTC.

CDR3 amino acids: CASSARTGGTTDTQYF. The CDR3 DNA is TGTGCCAGCAGCGCACGGACAGGGGGGACCACAGATACGCAGTATTTT. The genes are TRBV7-2 and TRBJ2-3; TRBD1 aligns across 10 bases. Germline V CDR1 and CDR2: SGHTA, FQGNSA. Unmatched junction bases numbered 7, after V lost 5 bases and J lost 2 bases. The CDR3 is made up of 16 amino acids.

The J gene is TRBJ2-5, the V gene TRBV27; D is ambiguous. There are 14 residues in the CDR3. V was pared by 4 bases and J by 1 base, with 10 bases between. CDR1 MNHEY and CDR2 SMNVEV come from the germline V gene (reference sequence). The CDR3 reads CASSSSASQETQYF. CDR3 coding DNA: TGTGCCAGCAGTTCATCAGCGAGCCAAGAGACCCAGTACTTC.

This clone was picked up a small number of times. The chain's CDR3 is CASSIDFSSGAYNEQFF. CDR3 sequence (DNA): TGTGCCAGTAGTATCGATTTTTCTAGCGGGGCTTACAATGAGCAGTTCTTC. This chain joins TRBV19 and TRBJ2-1, with TRBD2 identical over 9 bases. Trimming cost V 3 bases and J 4 bases; bases outside gene matches: 10. Germline V gene data show CDR1 as LNHDA and CDR2 as SQIVND (reference sequence). CDR3 length: 17 amino acids.

The rearrangement uses TRBV14 and TRBJ2-1; 10 bases map to TRBD1. The CDR3 consists of 12 residues. After removal of 4 bases from V and 12 bases from J, the junction contained 3 bases not matched to a gene. Germline V lookup: CDR1 SGHDN, CDR2 FVKESK. CDR3 amino acids: CASSPTGGGQFF. CDR3 coding DNA: TGTGCCAGCAGCCCGACAGGGGGCGGGCAGTTCTTC.